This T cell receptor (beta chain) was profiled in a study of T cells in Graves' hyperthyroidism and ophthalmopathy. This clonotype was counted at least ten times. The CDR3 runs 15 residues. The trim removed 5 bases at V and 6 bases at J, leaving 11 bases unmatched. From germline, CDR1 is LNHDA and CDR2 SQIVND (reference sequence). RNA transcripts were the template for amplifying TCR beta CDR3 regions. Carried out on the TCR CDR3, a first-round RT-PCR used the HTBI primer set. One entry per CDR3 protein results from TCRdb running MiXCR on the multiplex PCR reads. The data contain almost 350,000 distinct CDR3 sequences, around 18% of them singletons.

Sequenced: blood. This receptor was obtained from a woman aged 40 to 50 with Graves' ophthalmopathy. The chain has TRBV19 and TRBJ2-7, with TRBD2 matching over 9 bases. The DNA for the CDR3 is TGTGCCAGTAGTCGTCGGACTAGCGCTCCCGGCGAGCAGTACTTC. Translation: CASSRRTSAPGEQYF.